This T cell receptor beta chain was sequenced in a study of blood T cell repertoires in COVID-19. On the study more broadly: Acute-phase and convalescent COVID-19 samples originated in the United States, Italy and Spain.

The protocol was immunoSEQ multiplex PCR, while the TCRdb copy is restricted to in-frame clones and leaves out a portion. The data contain a few hundred thousand clones, approximately 90% of them singletons. Germline assignment: CDR1 MNHEY and CDR2 SVGAGI. CDR3 length: 15 residues. J was trimmed by 4 bases and V by 2 bases; bases with no gene match: 3. This receptor was identified in a woman in her forties or fifties with COVID-19, enrolled during active disease. The V and J genes are TRBV6-5 and TRBJ2-3; TRBD2 matches 10 bases. Input material: peripheral blood. The CDR3 here is CASSYERGGSDTQYF. Written as DNA, the CDR3 is TGTGCCAGCAGTTACGAGCGGGGGGGCTCAGATACGCAGTATTTT.